The 17 T cell receptor beta chains listed next were all sequenced from one sample in a study of blood T cell repertoires in COVID-19. Generated by immunoSEQ multiplex PCR, the TCRdb table keeps only in-frame clones and is missing some. The sample consists of about 83,000 clones, about three quarters of them appearing once. Sequences were obtained from peripheral blood. These TCRs come from a woman older than 75 with active or convalescent COVID-19.

The rearrangement uses TRBV4-3 and TRBJ1-1, with TRBD1 matching over 11 bases. Germline CDR1 reads LGHNA; CDR2 reads YSLEER. J was trimmed by 0 bases and V by 5 bases; bases with no gene match: 8. The CDR3 loop spans 17 amino acids. Here the CDR3 DNA reads TGCGCCAGCAGCGACCGGGACAGGGGGGCGATGAACACTGAAGCTTTCTTT. Protein sequence: CASSDRDRGAMNTEAFF.

The rearrangement uses TRBV9 and TRBJ2-2; TRBD1 agrees at 9 bases. Trimming cost V 3 bases and J 6 bases; bases outside gene matches: 9. CDR3 length equals 16 residues. Per germline, CDR1 SGDLS and CDR2 YYNGEE. As DNA, the CDR3 is TGTGCCAGCAGCGAACTACAGGGGGCGTTTGCCGGGGAGCTGTTTTTT. Its protein is CASSELQGAFAGELFF.

This clone was detected ten times or more. The chain couples TRBV14 to TRBJ2-3, with D maybe TRBD2 (6 bases). The germline V gene has CDR1 SGHDN and CDR2 FVKESK. The ends were cut back, 5 bases at V and 2 bases at J, with 23 bases in the middle. The CDR3 loop spans 18 amino acids. Written as DNA, the CDR3 is TGTGCCAGCAGCGGGCAGGGCCCGAGTCTAGCGAACACAGATACGCAGTATTTT. As protein: CASSGQGPSLANTDTQYF.

The V and J genes are TRBV5-6 and TRBJ2-7, with 7 bases identical to TRBD1. V shed 3 bases, J shed 9 bases, and the junction held 9 bases outside the gene matches. This CDR3 spans 13 amino acids. CDR1 and CDR2 (germline): SGHDT, YYEEEE. The CDR3 DNA sequence: TGTGCCAGCAGCTCAATCAGACAGGGAAGGCAGTACTTC. Translated: CASSSIRQGRQYF.

The table lists this clone with a few counts. J is TRBJ1-1 and V is TRBV9; D gene uncertain. Germline CDR1 reads SGDLS; CDR2 reads YYNGEE. Trimming left V 0 bases short and J 7 bases short, with 10 bases between. The CDR3 loop spans 13 amino acids. DNA of the CDR3: TGTGCCAGCAGCGTAGCTGGCATGAATGAAGCTTTCTTT. Translated: CASSVAGMNEAFF.

This clone showed up just once. The chain carries TRBV7-9 and TRBJ1-3; D gene uncertain. This CDR3 contains 15 residues. V lost 5 bases and J lost 9, with 20 bases in between. Looked up from germline, CDR1 is SEHNR and CDR2 is FQNEAQ (reference sequence). The CDR3 DNA sequence: TGTGCCAGCAGCGTGAGGGTTGGGTACACGGCCACCATATATTTT. Its translation is CASSVRVGYTATIYF.

The V and J genes are TRBV7-2 and TRBJ2-7, with D possibly TRBD1 on 6 matching bases. V was pared by 5 bases and J by 0 bases, with 8 bases between. This CDR3 spans 13 amino acids. Germline CDR1 SGHTA, CDR2 FQGNSA. The CDR3 nucleotides are TGTGCCAGCAGCCAACAGGGCTCCTACGAGCAGTACTTC. This codes for CASSQQGSYEQYF.

The rearrangement joins TRBV19 to TRBJ1-4, with a weak D call TRBD1 (5 bases). Germline V CDR1 and CDR2: LNHDA, SQIVND (reference sequence). The length of the CDR3 is 16 residues. V gave up 4 bases and J gave up 0 bases, with 12 bases separating them. CDR3 in DNA: TGTGCCAGTAGTACCCGCCCAGGGTCAACTAATGAAAAACTGTTTTTT. It yields the protein CASSTRPGSTNEKLFF.

This clone has more than one count but fewer than ten. This chain links TRBV7-2 with TRBJ2-1; 7 bases match TRBD1. CDR3 length: 14 residues. Per the germline V gene, CDR1 is SGHTA and CDR2 is FQGNSA. V lost 5 bases and J lost 5; bases outside the gene matches: 6. The CDR3, as DNA: TGTGCCAGCAGCAGAACAGGACAGGACAATGAGCAGTTCTTC. Protein sequence: CASSRTGQDNEQFF. Full variable domain (remainder filled in from reference TRBV7-2 and TRBJ2-1): GAGVSQSPSNKVTEKGKDVELRCDPISGHTALYWYRQSLGQGLEFLIYFQGNSAPDKSGLPSDRFSAERTGGSVSTLTIQRTQQEDSAVYLCASSRTGQDNEQFFGPGTRLTVL.

V usage is TRBV28 and J usage is TRBJ1-5, with no clear D. The CDR3 runs 12 residues. Trimming removed 6 bases at V and 5 bases at J, with 8 bases between. CDR1 MDHEN and CDR2 SYDVKM come from the germline V gene. The CDR3 DNA is TGTGCCAGCAGCCGAGGGTATCAGCCCCAGCATTTT. Its translation: CASSRGYQPQHF.

This chain joins TRBV3-1 (or the pseudogene TRBV3-2) and TRBJ1-1; D possibly corresponds to TRBD1 (6 bases). CDR1 is LGHDT and CDR2 is YNNKEL in the germline V gene (reference sequence). The V end lost 2 bases, the J end lost 6 bases, and 19 bases lay between the germline ends. The CDR3 is 16 amino acids. CDR3 loop: CASSQIGRGRYSEAFF. The CDR3 coding sequence is TGTGCCAGCAGCCAAATCGGCAGGGGAAGGTACTCTGAAGCTTTCTTT.

This clone appeared a single time. The rearrangement links TRBV6-5 to TRBJ2-3; tentatively, D is TRBD2 (6 bases). In germline, CDR1 is MNHEY, CDR2 SVGAGI. The CDR3 runs 13 residues. V was cut by 2 bases and J by 3 bases, with 6 bases left in between. The DNA for the CDR3 is TGTGCCAGCAGTTACGGGGGGACAGATACGCAGTATTTT. Protein sequence: CASSYGGTDTQYF.

The rearrangement joins TRBV7-8 to TRBJ1-6; no clear D gene. Trimming shortened V by 2 bases and J by 14 bases, and 16 bases separated the two germline ends. Germline V lookup: CDR1 SGHVS, CDR2 FQNEAQ. The CDR3 covers 14 residues. The DNA of the CDR3 is TGTGCCAGCAGCTTAATCGGTTCCGATGTGACCCTCCACTTT. Translating gives CASSLIGSDVTLHF.

The chain uses TRBV18 and TRBJ1-1; D possibly corresponds to TRBD1 (6 bases). Trimming cost V 4 bases and J 0 bases, with 12 bases left between them. Germline V lookup: CDR1 KGHSH, CDR2 LQKENI. This CDR3 spans 15 amino acids. The CDR3 DNA sequence: TGTGCCAGCTCACTCTACACAGGGATGAACACTGAAGCTTTCTTT. Its translation: CASSLYTGMNTEAFF.

This clone appeared a few times. The chain joins TRBV19 to TRBJ2-7; no definite D call. Trimming removed 6 bases from V and 3 bases from J, with 9 bases in between. The CDR3 has 12 residues. Germline CDR1 LNHDA, CDR2 SQIVND (reference sequence). The CDR3 protein is CASRGLGYEQYF. The CDR3 DNA sequence: TGTGCCAGTAGGGGCCTCGGCTACGAGCAGTACTTC.

A note on this clone: Other nucleotide sequences from this sample produce the same CDR3. The chain is built from TRBV6-5 and TRBJ1-2; no clear D. In germline, CDR1 is MNHEY, CDR2 SVGAGI. With 6 bases removed from V and 2 bases from J, the gap between germline ends came to 10 bases. This CDR3 has 13 amino acids. CDR3 nucleotide sequence: TGTGCCAGCAGCCGAACAGAAAACTATGGCTACACCTTC. This sequence encodes CASSRTENYGYTF.

The chain recombines TRBV9 with TRBJ1-2; no clear D. This CDR3 spans 15 amino acids. The germline gives CDR1 SGDLS, CDR2 YYNGEE. V lost 0 bases and J 4 bases, leaving 13 bases between the germline ends. The CDR3 reads CASSVEASPSYGYTF. CDR3 nucleotide sequence: TGTGCCAGCAGCGTAGAGGCATCTCCTAGCTATGGCTACACCTTC.